The next 13 T cell receptor beta chains were all read from a single sample in a study of blood T cells in healthy people across ages (dated by TCRdb to 2015 to 2017). Library creation used 5' RACE. Instrument on record: Illumina HiSeq 2500. A second roughly 6 to 12 cycle PCR used a sample-barcoded 5' primer and a J-beta primer mix. Starting from the raw public reads, TCRdb applied fastp trimming at Q25, assembled clones with MiXCR and retained in-frame beta chains. Rows with one shared CDR3 protein collapse into an entry with the most common genes and DNA. Here the sample has fewer than 1.5 million distinct CDR3 sequences; 40% to 50% occur a single time. Of the sample, 7.9% is held by the ten largest clones. The sample comprised blood. These receptors all come from a woman aged 18-29 years in good health.

The rearrangement joins TRBV20-1 to TRBJ2-1; tentative D call: TRBD2 (6 bases). Germline CDR1 is DFQATT and CDR2 is SNEGSKA (reference sequence). Trimming took off 3 bases at V and 4 bases at J, with 13 bases between the two ends. The CDR3 is 14 amino acids. The CDR3 sequence: CSARTGTGYNEQFF. The CDR3 DNA is TGCAGTGCTAGGACCGGGACTGGATACAATGAGCAGTTCTTC.

This chain uses TRBV27 with TRBJ1-4; D not resolved. CDR3 length: 15 residues. V was pared by 0 bases and J by 7 bases, with 12 bases between. Germline CDR1 is MNHEY and CDR2 is SMNVEV (reference sequence). The CDR3 spells CASSLSLQPGEKLFF. CDR3 coding DNA: TGTGCCAGCAGTTTATCGCTACAGCCGGGTGAAAAACTGTTTTTT.

V usage is TRBV6-6 and J usage is TRBJ2-7; D might be TRBD2 (6 bases). The DNA end lines up better with TRBJ2-5; the J call may be wrong. The germline V gene has CDR1 MNHNY and CDR2 SVGAGI (reference sequence). CDR3 size: 13 residues. CDR3 nucleotides: TGTGCCAGCACCAAGACTAGGGCCGAGACCCAGTACTTC. Amino acid sequence: CASTKTRAETQYF.

V is TRBV29-1 and J is TRBJ1-2, with D unresolved. Looked up from germline, CDR1 is SQVTM and CDR2 is ANQGSEA. The ends were cut back, 7 bases at V and 0 bases at J, with 9 bases in the middle. This CDR3 is 12 amino acids long. CDR3 sequence: CSAVGTNYGYTF. The CDR3 coding sequence is TGCAGCGCCGTGGGGACTAACTATGGCTACACCTTC.

This clonotype has more than one count but fewer than ten. The CDR3 sequence is CSARDRGLNEQFF. CDR3 sequence (DNA): TGCAGTGCTAGGGACAGGGGGCTGAATGAGCAGTTCTTC. The chain recombines TRBV20-1 with TRBJ2-1, with 11 bases lining up with TRBD1. V lost 3 bases to trimming and J lost 7 bases; unmatched junction nucleotides: 2. Germline V gene sequence: CDR1 DFQATT, CDR2 SNEGSKA (reference sequence). The CDR3 is made up of 13 amino acids.

The CDR3 coding sequence is TGTGCCAGCAGTTACTCGAGACACGGGGACTCCGAGCAGTACTTC. Translation gives CASSYSRHGDSEQYF. This chain joins TRBV6-5 and TRBJ2-7; D is possibly TRBD2 (6 bases). Germline CDR1 reads MNHEY; CDR2 reads SVGAGI. The CDR3 extends over 15 amino acids. Trimming removed 0 bases from V and 6 bases from J, with 15 bases in between.

This clonotype was seen more than once but under ten times. V usage is TRBV6-5 and J usage is TRBJ2-4; 10 bases line up with TRBD1. The J segment lost 2 bases and the V segment lost 3 bases, leaving 19 bases of the junction unmatched. CDR1 is MNHEY and CDR2 is SVGAGI in the germline V gene. CDR3 length equals 21 residues. CDR3 residues: CASSYWDLFRTGGKTKNIQYF. In DNA form, the CDR3 reads TGTGCCAGCAGTTATTGGGACCTTTTTAGGACAGGGGGGAAAACCAAAAACATTCAGTACTTC.

This clonotype was seen a handful of times. This chain connects TRBV7-2 to TRBJ2-1; 9 bases match TRBD2. The trim removed 3 bases at V and 4 bases at J, leaving 4 bases unmatched. The length of the CDR3 is 15 residues. Germline assignment: CDR1 SGHTA and CDR2 FQGNSA. The CDR3 nucleotides read TGTGCCAGCAGCTTCGGACTAGCGATATACAATGAGCAGTTCTTC. Amino acid sequence: CASSFGLAIYNEQFF.

V gene TRBV9 combines with J gene TRBJ1-1; 7 bases agree with TRBD1. The CDR3 runs to 17 residues. After removal of 0 bases from V and 3 bases from J, the junction contained 11 bases not matched to a gene. Looked up from germline, CDR1 is SGDLS and CDR2 is YYNGEE. The CDR3 region has the DNA TGTGCCAGCAGCGTAGCTACGACAGGGCGTGGGGACACTGAAGCTTTCTTT. Translating gives CASSVATTGRGDTEAFF. Looking up the rest from reference TRBV9 and TRBJ1-1 gives the full variable domain: DSGVTQTPKHLITATGQRVTLRCSPRSGDLSVYWYQQSLDQGLQFLIQYYNGEERAKGNILERFSAQQFPDLHSELNLSSLELGDSALYFCASSVATTGRGDTEAFFGQGTRLTVV.

V usage is TRBV10-3 and J usage is TRBJ2-1; TRBD1 agrees at 10 bases. CDR3 length: 16 residues. Germline-derived CDR1 and CDR2 are ENHRY and SYGVKD. The V gene end was trimmed by 6 bases and the J gene end by 10 bases; junction bases not matched to a gene: 15. CDR3 residues: CAIRGTGEERSYEQFF. The CDR3 bases are TGTGCCATCAGGGGGACAGGGGAAGAAAGATCCTACGAGCAGTTCTTC.

The sample holds a few counts of this clonotype. The chain employs TRBV29-1 and TRBJ1-2, with no clear D. Germline values: CDR1 SQVTM, CDR2 ANQGSEA. The CDR3 sequence is 13 residues long. V was trimmed by 5 bases and J by 2 bases, leaving 12 bases between them. The chain's CDR3 is CSVPYGSNYGYTF. The CDR3 coding sequence is TGCAGCGTTCCCTATGGATCGAACTATGGCTACACCTTC.

The chain recombines TRBV5-1 with TRBJ2-3, with 9 nucleotides matching TRBD1. Germline V gene sequence: CDR1 SGHRS, CDR2 YFSETQ. This CDR3 is built from 16 residues. The V segment lost 0 bases and the J segment 0 bases; nucleotides outside the gene matches: 2. CDR3 coding DNA: TGCGCCAGCAGCTTGGAGGACAGGGGTAGCACAGATACGCAGTATTTT. This sequence encodes CASSLEDRGSTDTQYF.

A few counts support this clonotype. V gene TRBV7-9 combines with J gene TRBJ1-5; unclear D gene. The CDR3 spans 13 residues. Germline loops: CDR1 SEHNR, CDR2 FQNEAQ (reference sequence). V dropped 4 bases and J dropped 9 bases, with 13 bases sitting between them. The DNA of the CDR3 is TGTGCCAGCAGCTCGAGCGACGGGCGGCCCCAGCATTTT. Translated: CASSSSDGRPQHF. Combining the CDR3 with reference TRBV7-9 and TRBJ1-5 gives the whole variable domain DTGVSQNPRHKITKRGQNVTFRCDPISEHNRLYWYRQTLGQGPEFLTYFQNEAQLEKSRLLSDRFSAERPKGSFSTLEIQRTEQGDSAMYLCASSSSDGRPQHFGDGTRLSIL.